Presented here are 8 T cell receptor beta chains from one specimen sequenced in a study of blood T cells in healthy people across ages (dated by TCRdb to 2013 to 2016). Library preparation was by 5' RACE. Sequencing instrument: Illumina HiSeq 2500. A second PCR of about 6 to 12 cycles was run with a J-beta primer mix and a sample-barcoded 5' primer. TCRdb took the public reads, trimmed them with fastp at Q25, ran MiXCR for clone calling and kept in-frame beta chains. Records with the same CDR3 protein are collapsed into one entry carrying the most frequent genes and DNA. The sample records about 730,000 distinct CDR3 sequences, approximately 39% of which are singletons. Clones ranked in the top ten supply 20% to 25% of the sample. The sample comprised blood. All receptors derive from a woman in her sixties or seventies in good health.

This clonotype was observed at least ten times. The chain combines TRBV4-1 with TRBJ2-1; D possibly corresponds to TRBD2 (5 bases). Germline values: CDR1 MGHRA, CDR2 YSYEKL. This CDR3 region has 15 residues. V shed 4 bases and J shed 5 bases, with 15 bases lying between them. DNA for the CDR3: TGCGCCAGCAGCCCCGGGCCGGAGGTCAACAATGAGCAGTTCTTC. Translating it yields CASSPGPEVNNEQFF.

This clonotype was seen more than once but under ten times. The chain uses TRBV24-1 and TRBJ1-2; D might be TRBD1 (6 bases). There are 14 residues in the CDR3. V gave up 3 bases and J gave up 5 bases, with 12 bases separating them. Germline values: CDR1 KGHDR, CDR2 SFDVKD. CDR3 residues: CATSDVARGYGYTF. In DNA, the CDR3 is TGTGCCACCAGTGATGTGGCCAGGGGTTATGGCTACACCTTC.

CDR3 coding DNA: TGTGCCAGCAGCTTAGGTCCCCGGGAGGGCCTCACCTACAATGAGCAGTTCTTC. Translated, it gives CASSLGPREGLTYNEQFF. The rearrangement links TRBV7-2 to TRBJ2-1; 8 bases are a match to TRBD2. Germline V CDR1 and CDR2: SGHTA, FQGNSA. Losses at the gene ends were 1 base for V and 2 bases for J; bases not matched to a gene: 10. The CDR3 totals 18 residues. Together with reference TRBV7-2 and TRBJ2-1, the CDR3 gives the full variable domain: GAGVSQSPSNKVTEKGKDVELRCDPISGHTALYWYRQSLGQGLEFLIYFQGNSAPDKSGLPSDRFSAERTGGSVSTLTIQRTQQEDSAVYLCASSLGPREGLTYNEQFFGPGTRLTVL.

A word on this clonotype: Lacking the conserved final phenylalanine or tryptophan, this CDR3 likely reflects a read error. The chain links TRBV7-2 to TRBJ2-7; 9 nucleotides match TRBD2. The CDR3 sequence is 15 residues long. V gave up 5 bases and J gave up 6 bases; unmatched junction bases: 11. The V gene's germline CDR1 is SGHTA and CDR2 FQGNSA. CDR3 sequence: CASSPPGLADGEQYL. CDR3 sequence (DNA): TGTGCCAGCAGCCCTCCGGGACTAGCAGATGGCGAGCAGTACTTG.

The CDR3 sequence is CSARRGLAGGPAYEQYF. For the CDR3, the DNA is TGCAGTGCTCGTAGGGGACTAGCGGGGGGGCCAGCCTACGAGCAGTACTTC. This chain links TRBV20-1 with TRBJ2-7; 16 bases fit TRBD2. The ends lost 5 bases at V and 2 bases at J; junction bases unmatched: 9. This CDR3 spans 17 amino acids. Germline V gene sequence: CDR1 DFQATT, CDR2 SNEGSKA (reference sequence).

This clonotype was seen repeatedly, ten times or more. This chain uses TRBV29-1 with TRBJ1-2; no definite D call. Trimming pared 3 bases from V and 0 bases from J, leaving 8 bases between. This CDR3 spans 13 amino acids. Per the germline V gene, CDR1 is SQVTM and CDR2 is ANQGSEA. CDR3 sequence (DNA): TGCAGCGTTGAGGGCAGCTCTAACTATGGCTACACCTTC. Translation gives CSVEGSSNYGYTF.

This chain joins TRBV19 and TRBJ2-3; no definite D call. Trimming removed 5 bases at V and 0 bases at J, with 6 bases between. The CDR3 length is 13 residues. Germline lookup yields CDR1 LNHDA and CDR2 SQIVND (reference sequence). As DNA, the CDR3 is TGTGCCAGTAGTCGAGTGAGCACAGATACGCAGTATTTT. This codes for CASSRVSTDTQYF.

In its sample, this clonotype was seen a few times. The chain recombines TRBV20-1 with TRBJ1-4, with 7 bases that match TRBD1. Germline lookup yields CDR1 DFQATT and CDR2 SNEGSKA (reference sequence). The CDR3 totals 16 residues. J lost 0 bases, V lost 6 bases, and 10 bases had no gene match. The DNA of the CDR3 is TGCAGTGCCAAGTGGGACAGAATCTCAACTAATGAAAAACTGTTTTTT. Translating it yields CSAKWDRISTNEKLFF.